This T cell receptor beta chain was documented in a study of T cell responses to AZD1222 COVID-19 vaccine. Assay used: immunoSEQ multiplex PCR; TCRdb lists only in-frame clones, some missing. The table has roughly 180,000 clones, approximately 94% seen once. This TCR was recovered from an adult in good health. The specimen comprised peripheral blood, sampled on day 0 of AZD1222 vaccination.

The CDR3 sequence: CASSLSFYGYTF. The CDR3, as DNA: TGTGCCAGCAGTCTTTCCTTCTATGGCTACACCTTC. J is TRBJ1-2 and V is TRBV28; D is undetermined. V dropped 5 bases and J dropped 4 bases, with 8 bases sitting between them. The CDR3 sequence is 12 residues long. In germline, CDR1 is MDHEN, CDR2 SYDVKM.